The rows below give T cell receptor beta chains drawn from one sample of a study of blood T cell repertoires in COVID-19. Sequencing was performed with immunoSEQ multiplex PCR; in TCRdb, only in-frame clones are kept and a portion is missing. This table holds approximately 310,000 clones, 89% found once. Sequencing was done on a sample of PBMCs or T cells enriched from blood (not recorded which). These receptors were taken from a man in his sixties who had recovered from COVID-19. The CDR3 runs from the conserved cysteine through the conserved F or W. D genes are given only for firm matches. Not all rows give a size; the values are once, few, many and, for expanded clones, a class.

D gene	V gene	J gene	clone size	CDR3 DNA	CDR3 protein
TRBD1	TRBV14	TRBJ2-7	NA	TGTGCCAGCAGGCAAAGACAGGGGAGCTACGAGCAGTACTTC	CASRQRQGSYEQYF
NA	TRBV28	TRBJ1-1	NA	TGTGCCAGCAGTTTATTGGCAGGGGAAACTGAAGCTTTCTTT	CASSLLAGETEAFF
NA	TRBV6-5	TRBJ1-2	NA	TGTGCCAGCAGTTACAGGGACACCTATGGCTACACCTTC	CASSYRDTYGYTF
TRBD1	TRBV2	TRBJ1-2	NA	TGTGCCAGCAGCCAAGCGGCAGGGGGTGGTTATGGCTACACCTTC	CASSQAAGGGYGYTF
TRBD1	TRBV14	TRBJ2-1	once	TGTGCCAGCAGCCGATTACCACCCGGGACAGGGGGCTTTGGTATCTACAATGAGCAGTTCTTC	CASSRLPPGTGGFGIYNEQFF
NA	TRBV5-1	TRBJ1-3	NA	TGCGCCAGCAGCTCTTCCCTCTCTGGAAACACCATATATTTT	CASSSSLSGNTIYF
NA	TRBV30	TRBJ2-7	NA	TGTGCCTGGGAGGCAGGAGGTGGGGTAGGGCAGTACTTC	CAWEAGGGVGQYF
NA	TRBV14	TRBJ1-1	NA	TGTGCCAGCAGCCAAGCAATCAGGGCCTCTGAAGCTTTCTTT	CASSQAIRASEAFF
TRBD2	TRBV18	TRBJ2-1	NA	TGTGCCAGCTCATCGCTAGCGGGAACCGGGAACAATGAGCAGTTCTTC	CASSSLAGTGNNEQFF
TRBD1	TRBV27	TRBJ2-5	NA	TGTGCCAGCAGTTCACCTCAGACAGGGAAAGAGACCCAGTACTTC	CASSSPQTGKETQYF
TRBD1	TRBV7-8	TRBJ1-4	NA	TGTGCCAGCAGCTCTGACAGGGTGAATGAAAAACTGTTTTTT	CASSSDRVNEKLFF
NA	TRBV5-1	TRBJ1-4	once	TGCGCCAGCAGCTTGGCCGTAGAGGGTGGCCCTAATGAAAAACTGTTTTTT	CASSLAVEGGPNEKLFF
TRBD2	TRBV5-1	TRBJ2-1	NA	TGCGCCAGCAGCTTGGTAGTAGCGGGACCCCCCGGTAATGAGCAGTTCTTC	CASSLVVAGPPGNEQFF
NA	TRBV9	TRBJ1-2	NA	TGTGCCAGCAGCCCGGGGAGGGGGAGCTATGGCTACACCTTC	CASSPGRGSYGYTF
TRBD1	TRBV6-5	TRBJ2-3	NA	TGTGCCAGCAGTTGGGACAGGGGTTCCACAGATACGCAGTATTTT	CASSWDRGSTDTQYF
TRBD1	TRBV9	TRBJ2-5	once	TGTGCCAGCAGCGCCCTACCGGGACAGGGAAAAGAGACCCAGTACTTC	CASSALPGQGKETQYF
NA	TRBV18	TRBJ2-2	NA	TGTGCCAGCTCACCGAGGGACATGGTAGCCGGGGAGCTGTTTTTT	CASSPRDMVAGELFF
TRBD2	TRBV7-6	TRBJ2-1	few	TGTGCCAGCAGCTTATCAAGCGGGACCCCAGACAATGAGCAGTTCTTC	CASSLSSGTPDNEQFF
TRBD2	TRBV9	TRBJ2-7	NA	TGTGCCAGCAGCGCCTTAGCGGGGCCCTCCTACGAGCAGTACTTC	CASSALAGPSYEQYF
TRBD1	TRBV28	TRBJ1-5	NA	TGTGCCAGCAGCCCTCCGACAGGGGGCGCGAGCAATCAGCCCCAGCATTTT	CASSPPTGGASNQPQHF
NA	TRBV7-9	TRBJ1-3	NA	TGTGCCAGCAGCTTAGCGCTCCCTAGCTCTGGAAACACCATATATTTT	CASSLALPSSGNTIYF
NA	TRBV10-3	TRBJ1-5	NA	TGTGCCATCAGTGATCAGGGGCGCGGAAGCAATCAGCCCCAGCATTTT	CAISDQGRGSNQPQHF
NA	TRBV28	TRBJ2-4	NA	TGTGCCAGCAGTCCACAGGTGGCCGTAAACATTCAGTACTTC	CASSPQVAVNIQYF
NA	TRBV13	TRBJ1-2	NA	TGTGCCAGCAGCTCCGCGGGGGGCTATGGCTACACCTTC	CASSSAGGYGYTF
NA	TRBV4-3	TRBJ1-2	NA	TGCGCCAGCAGCCAAGATACCCCCCGACAGGAGGGCTACACCTTC	CASSQDTPRQEGYTF
TRBD1	TRBV2	TRBJ2-2	NA	TGTGCCAGCAGCGGACAGGTCCTGAACGCCGGGGAGCTGTTTTTT	CASSGQVLNAGELFF
NA	TRBV24-1	TRBJ2-5	NA	TGTGCCACCAGTGATTTTGCCGACAGGGAGACCCAGTACTTC	CATSDFADRETQYF
TRBD1	TRBV7-9	TRBJ1-2	NA	TGTGCCAGCACCTTACAGGGGGCGCAGGGCTACACCTTC	CASTLQGAQGYTF